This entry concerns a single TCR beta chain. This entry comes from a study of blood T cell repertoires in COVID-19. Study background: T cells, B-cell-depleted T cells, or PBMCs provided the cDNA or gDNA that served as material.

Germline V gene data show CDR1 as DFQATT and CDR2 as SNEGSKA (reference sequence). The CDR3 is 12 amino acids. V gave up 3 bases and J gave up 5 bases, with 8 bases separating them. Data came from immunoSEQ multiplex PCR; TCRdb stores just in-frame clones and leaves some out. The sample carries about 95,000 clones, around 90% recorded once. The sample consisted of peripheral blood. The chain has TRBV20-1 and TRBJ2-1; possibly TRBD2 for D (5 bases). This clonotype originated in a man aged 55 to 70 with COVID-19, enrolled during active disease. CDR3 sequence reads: CSASQADNEQFF. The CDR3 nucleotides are TGCAGTGCTAGTCAAGCGGACAATGAGCAGTTCTTC.